The next 19 T cell receptor beta chains were all read from a single sample in a study of T-cell memory formation after mild COVID-19. TCRdb fed the 5' RACE reads into MiXCR, producing one record per CDR3 protein. The sample has about 38,000 distinct CDR3 sequences; about an eighth are singletons. Material: PBMCs or a T cell subset sorted from them (not recorded which). The receptors were sampled from a man between 18 and 35 years old who had mild COVID-19 (a few samples of this study predate the infection). Cell type and time point are not known.

This clonotype was observed at least ten times. This chain joins TRBV4-3 and TRBJ1-1, with D maybe TRBD1 (5 bases). CDR3 length equals 15 residues. The ends were cut back, 1 base at V and 5 bases at J, with 14 bases in the middle. Germline values: CDR1 LGHNA, CDR2 YSLEER. CDR3 region: CASSQVLGASTEAFF. In DNA, the CDR3 is TGCGCCAGCAGCCAAGTATTAGGGGCGAGTACTGAAGCTTTCTTT.

This clonotype came up many times. CDR3 nucleotides: TGTGCCAGCAGCCTCCTTGGGGGTGGGGGGCTCCAAGAGACCCAGTACTTC. Translation: CASSLLGGGGLQETQYF. The rearrangement uses TRBV3-1 and TRBJ2-5; D may correspond to TRBD1 or TRBD2 (6 bases each). Germline CDR1 and CDR2: LGHDT and YNNKEL (reference sequence). V lost 4 bases and J lost 1, with 19 bases in between. This CDR3 is built from 17 residues.

The chain employs TRBV7-3 and TRBJ2-1; the D is unclear. The V end lost 3 bases, the J end lost 0 bases, and 9 bases lay between the germline ends. The CDR3 extends over 15 amino acids. Germline assignment: CDR1 SGHTA and CDR2 FQGTGA. The CDR3 DNA is TGTGCCAGCAGCTTTGAGACGAGCTCCTACAATGAGCAGTTCTTC. Translating gives CASSFETSSYNEQFF.

This clonotype was observed at least ten times. In DNA form, the CDR3 reads TGTGCCAGCAGTTACTACCCCCGCACTGAAGCTTTCTTT. Amino acids: CASSYYPRTEAFF. The chain recombines TRBV6-5 with TRBJ1-1; D uncertain. V was clipped by 1 base and J by 4 bases, with 7 bases between them. The CDR3 contains 13 residues. Per germline, CDR1 MNHEY and CDR2 SVGAGI.

This chain connects TRBV6-2 or TRBV6-3 to TRBJ2-1; TRBD2 might be the D (7 bases). The germline V gene has CDR1 MNHEY and CDR2 SVGEGT. CDR3 length: 12 amino acids. V dropped 5 bases and J dropped 10 bases, with 12 bases sitting between them. The CDR3 loop reads CASSPGGLEQFF. In nucleotides, the CDR3 is TGTGCCAGCAGTCCCGGGGGGCTAGAGCAGTTCTTC.

This chain uses TRBV20-1 with TRBJ1-1; D is uncertain. The CDR3 is 8 residues long. Between the trimmed V and J ends, which lost 0 bases and 13 bases, there was a span of 3 bases. The germline V gene has CDR1 DFQATT and CDR2 SNEGSKA (reference sequence). This CDR3 is CSARDNFF. CDR3 DNA: TGCAGTGCTAGAGATAATTTCTTT.

This clonotype was picked up many times. The V call is TRBV11-2, the J call TRBJ1-2; 8 nucleotides agree with TRBD1. The germline CDR1 and CDR2 sequences are SGHAT and FQNNGV. The CDR3 totals 12 residues. V was pared by 6 bases and J by 8 bases, with 5 bases of the junction left unmatched. CDR3 residues: CASSRTGWGYTF. In DNA, the CDR3 is TGTGCCAGCAGTAGGACAGGGTGGGGCTACACCTTC. Full variable domain (missing parts from reference TRBV11-2 and TRBJ1-2): EAGVAQSPRYKIIEKRQSVAFWCNPISGHATLYWYQQILGQGPKLLIQFQNNGVVDDSQLPKDRFSAERLKGVDSTLKIQPAKLEDSAVYLCASSRTGWGYTFGSGTRLTVV.

This clonotype was seen ten or more times. The J gene is TRBJ2-7, the V gene TRBV5-1, with D unresolved. CDR1 and CDR2 (germline): SGHRS, YFSETQ. The ends were cut back, 4 bases at V and 6 bases at J, with 14 bases in the middle. CDR3 length: 13 amino acids. The CDR3 is CASSPPQGPEQYV. CDR3 DNA sequence: TGCGCCAGCAGCCCACCCCAAGGGCCCGAGCAGTACGTC.

This clonotype was seen at least ten times. This rearrangement joins TRBV7-9 to TRBJ2-3; D is unclear. V was clipped by 5 bases and J by 1 base, with 7 bases between them. The V gene's germline CDR1 is SEHNR and CDR2 FQNEAQ (reference sequence). This CDR3 contains 13 residues. The CDR3 region is CASSPSGTDTQYF. The DNA for the CDR3 is TGTGCCAGCAGCCCCTCGGGCACAGATACGCAGTATTTT.

This clonotype was recorded at least ten times. The rearrangement links TRBV5-6 to TRBJ2-1; TRBD2 might be the D (5 bases). The V gene lost 2 bases and the J gene lost 9 bases, with 15 bases spanning the gap. CDR1 and CDR2 (germline): SGHDT, YYEEEE. The CDR3 has 14 residues. CDR3 bases: TGTGCCAGCAGCTTTGGTCATTATCGGGGTGAGCAGTTCTTC. Translating it yields CASSFGHYRGEQFF.

There are many counts of this clonotype. The chain employs TRBV7-6 and TRBJ2-2, with D possibly being TRBD1 or TRBD2 (7 bases each). V lost 5 bases, J lost 3 bases, and 19 bases lay in between. The CDR3 runs 17 residues. CDR1 is SGHVS and CDR2 is FNYEAQ in the germline V gene. CDR3 amino acids: CASSSQGGDPYTGELFF. CDR3 bases: TGTGCCAGCAGCAGCCAGGGGGGGGACCCCTACACCGGGGAGCTGTTTTTT.

Many counts were recorded for this clonotype. This chain links TRBV7-2 with TRBJ1-1; no definite D call. V was cut by 3 bases and J by 4 bases, with 6 bases left in between. This CDR3 region has 12 residues. Germline CDR1 reads SGHTA; CDR2 reads FQGNSA. This CDR3 reads CASSLMFTEAFF. The CDR3 DNA sequence: TGTGCCAGCAGCTTGATGTTCACTGAAGCTTTCTTT. Together with reference TRBV7-2 and TRBJ1-1, the CDR3 gives the full variable domain: GAGVSQSPSNKVTEKGKDVELRCDPISGHTALYWYRQSLGQGLEFLIYFQGNSAPDKSGLPSDRFSAERTGGSVSTLTIQRTQQEDSAVYLCASSLMFTEAFFGQGTRLTVV.

This clonotype was counted between two and nine times. The chain is built from TRBV7-3 and TRBJ1-4, with no clear D. Trimming removed 9 bases from V and 4 bases from J, with 6 bases in between. The CDR3 loop spans 11 amino acids. Germline values: CDR1 SGHTA, CDR2 FQGTGA. The CDR3 bases are TGTGCCAGGACGCATAATGAAAAACTGTTTTTT. This codes for CARTHNEKLFF. The full variable domain, rest sourced from reference TRBV7-3 and TRBJ1-4, is GAGVSQTPSNKVTEKGKYVELRCDPISGHTALYWYRQSLGQGPEFLIYFQGTGAADDSGLPNDRFFAVRPEGSVSTLKIQRTERGDSAVYLCARTHNEKLFFGSGTQLSVL.

At least ten counts were recorded for this clonotype. This chain uses TRBV20-1 with TRBJ2-5, with 13 bases matching TRBD2. Germline CDR1 reads DFQATT; CDR2 reads SNEGSKA (reference sequence). CDR3 size: 18 residues. V shed 6 bases, J shed 2 bases, and the junction held 15 bases outside the gene matches. CDR3 in amino acids: CSALSGTSGIPIQETQYF. The CDR3 DNA reads TGCAGTGCCTTATCCGGGACTAGCGGGATTCCCATACAAGAGACCCAGTACTTC.

This clonotype was seen more than once but under ten times. This chain uses TRBV12-3 or TRBV12-4 with TRBJ1-2; possibly TRBD1 for D (6 bases). V lost 2 bases, J lost 6 bases, and 10 bases lay in between. The CDR3 is 13 residues long. The CDR3 nucleotides are TGTGCCAGCAGTTTATCGGGACATAATGGCTACACCTTC. Its protein is CASSLSGHNGYTF.

The sample holds many counts of this clonotype. The J gene is TRBJ1-1, the V gene TRBV5-1; possible D gene TRBD1, 5 bases. The CDR3 sequence is 15 residues long. Trimming pared 4 bases from V and 0 bases from J, leaving 13 bases between. From germline, CDR1 is SGHRS and CDR2 YFSETQ. The CDR3 protein is CASSRRGVLNTEAFF. CDR3 in DNA: TGCGCCAGCAGCCGCCGGGGGGTGTTGAACACTGAAGCTTTCTTT.

This clonotype was picked up many times. The CDR3 DNA sequence: TGTGCCAGCACCCGGGCTAGCGGGGGGGCCGGTGAGCAGTTCTTC. It yields the protein CASTRASGGAGEQFF. The rearrangement uses TRBV12-3 or TRBV12-4 and TRBJ2-1; the match to TRBD2 covers 12 bases. After removal of 7 bases from V and 9 bases from J, the junction contained 10 bases not matched to a gene. The CDR3 extends over 15 amino acids.

V usage is TRBV29-1 and J usage is TRBJ2-1; the match to TRBD2 covers 11 bases. This CDR3 has 15 amino acids. Germline V gene data show CDR1 as SQVTM and CDR2 as ANQGSEA. J gave up 0 bases and V 6 bases, and 4 bases lay outside the gene matches. CDR3 nucleotide sequence: TGCAGCGTCGCTAGCGGGGGGAGCTCCTACAATGAGCAGTTCTTC. This encodes CSVASGGSSYNEQFF.

This clonotype was recorded many times. The rearrangement links TRBV20-1 to TRBJ2-7; D unclear. The CDR3 spans 12 residues. Trimming cost V 4 bases and J 3 bases, with 10 bases left between them. Germline assignment: CDR1 DFQATT and CDR2 SNEGSKA (reference sequence). In DNA form, the CDR3 reads TGCAGTGCTAAGGGCAGCAACTACGAGCAGTACGTC. Protein: CSAKGSNYEQYV.